The rows below give T cell receptor beta chains drawn from one sample of a study of cytomegalovirus exposure and HLA in healthy donors. Some clones are missing from TCRdb's copy, which holds only in-frame ones; the method was immunoSEQ multiplex PCR. The sample lists over 100,000 clones; roughly 71% were seen once. Sequencing was done on a sample of PBMCs. Receptors were obtained from a woman aged 70 to 79 in good health and CMV-seropositive. CDR3s include the opening cysteine and the closing phenylalanine or tryptophan. D genes are given only for firm matches. The size of a clone is reported for some rows only, either as once, few or many, or as a class for expanded clones.

D: NA
length: 16
J: TRBJ1-3
V: TRBV2
size: NA
CDR3: CASSKDVATSGNTIYF
DNA: TGTGCCAGCAGTAAGGACGTAGCGACTTCTGGAAACACCATATATTTT

D: NA
length: 12
J: TRBJ2-7
V: TRBV10-3
size: NA
CDR3: CAMGAVPYEQYF
DNA: TGTGCCATGGGGGCAGTTCCCTACGAGCAGTACTTC

D: NA
length: 13
J: TRBJ2-7
V: TRBV5-1
size: NA
CDR3: CASSPDISYEQYF
DNA: TGCGCCAGCAGCCCGGACATCTCCTACGAGCAGTACTTC

D: TRBD1
length: 16
J: TRBJ1-1
V: TRBV18
size: NA
CDR3: CASSPLTGGGNTEAFF
DNA: TGTGCCAGCTCACCACTCACAGGGGGGGGGAACACTGAAGCTTTCTTT

D: TRBD1
length: 15
J: TRBJ2-7
V: TRBV6-5
size: NA
CDR3: CASSSRQGRGYEQYF
DNA: TGTGCCAGCAGTTCCCGACAGGGGAGAGGTTACGAGCAGTACTTC

D: TRBD1
length: 15
J: TRBJ1-1
V: TRBV27
size: NA
CDR3: CASSLTGPMNTEAFF
DNA: TGTGCCAGCAGTTTGACAGGGCCGATGAACACTGAAGCTTTCTTT

D: TRBD1
length: 18
J: TRBJ1-1
V: TRBV10-3
size: NA
CDR3: CATSESYGTGVGNTEAFF
DNA: TGTGCCACCAGTGAGTCGTATGGGACAGGGGTCGGGAACACTGAAGCTTTCTTT

D: TRBD2
length: 14
J: TRBJ2-1
V: TRBV14
size: NA
CDR3: CASSQDDTSDEQFF
DNA: TGTGCCAGCAGCCAAGATGACACTAGCGATGAGCAGTTCTTC

D: NA
length: 17
J: TRBJ2-7
V: TRBV5-8
size: few
CDR3: CASSLLAVGREAARQYF
DNA: TGTGCCAGCAGCTTGTTGGCGGTCGGCAGGGAGGCCGCGAGGCAGTACTTC

D: TRBD1
length: 14
J: TRBJ1-1
V: TRBV7-9
size: few
CDR3: CASSLVTDRAVMIF
DNA: TGTGCCAGCAGCTTAGTGACCGACAGGGCCGTCATGATCTTT

D: NA
length: 13
J: TRBJ2-7
V: TRBV18
size: NA
CDR3: CASSRQESYEQYF
DNA: TGTGCCAGCTCCCGACAGGAATCCTACGAGCAGTACTTC

D: TRBD1
length: 16
J: TRBJ2-7
V: TRBV7-2
size: NA
CDR3: CASSSSGTGGGYEQYF
DNA: TGTGCCAGCAGCAGTTCCGGGACAGGGGGTGGGTACGAGCAGTACTTC

D: TRBD1
length: 13
J: TRBJ1-6
V: TRBV29-1
size: NA
CDR3: CSVRTGANSPLHF
DNA: TGCAGCGTCCGGACAGGGGCTAATTCACCCCTCCACTTT

D: TRBD1
length: 13
J: TRBJ1-2
V: TRBV6-1
size: NA
CDR3: CASTMDRGGGYTF
DNA: TGTGCCAGCACCATGGACAGGGGCGGCGGCTACACCTTC

D: NA
length: 14
J: TRBJ2-5
V: TRBV10-3
size: once
CDR3: CAISESAGKETQYF
DNA: TGTGCCATCAGTGAGTCTGCGGGGAAAGAGACCCAGTACTTC

D: TRBD2
length: 15
J: TRBJ2-7
V: TRBV7-8
size: few
CDR3: CASSHGTSGVYEQYF
DNA: TGTGCCAGCAGCCACGGGACTAGCGGGGTCTACGAGCAGTACTTC

D: NA
length: 14
J: TRBJ1-4
V: TRBV27
size: NA
CDR3: CASSSQGSGEKLFF
DNA: TGTGCCAGCAGTTCCCAGGGTAGCGGTGAAAAACTGTTTTTT

D: NA
length: 17
J: TRBJ2-2
V: TRBV9
size: NA
CDR3: CASSVDQGRANTGELFF
DNA: TGTGCCAGCAGCGTAGATCAGGGCAGGGCGAACACCGGGGAGCTGTTTTTT

D: TRBD1
length: 14
J: TRBJ2-7
V: TRBV10-3
size: NA
CDR3: CAISESPGGYEQYF
DNA: TGTGCCATCAGTGAGTCGCCAGGGGGCTACGAGCAGTACTTC

D: TRBD1
length: 13
J: TRBJ1-2
V: TRBV27
size: NA
CDR3: CASSRTGNYGYTF
DNA: TGTGCCAGCAGTAGGACAGGGAACTATGGCTACACCTTC

D: NA
length: 16
J: TRBJ1-6
V: TRBV7-2
size: NA
CDR3: CASSLGRATKGAPLHF
DNA: TGTGCCAGCAGCTTAGGCAGGGCCACGAAGGGGGCACCCCTCCACTTT

D: TRBD1
length: 15
J: TRBJ1-1
V: TRBV7-9
size: few
CDR3: CASSSRRQGRSEAFF
DNA: TGTGCCAGCAGCTCCCGACGACAGGGACGGTCTGAAGCTTTCTTT

D: TRBD2
length: 15
J: TRBJ2-7
V: TRBV30
size: NA
CDR3: CAWSASGGSSYEQYF
DNA: TGTGCCTGGAGTGCCAGCGGGGGGAGCTCCTACGAGCAGTACTTC

D: TRBD1
length: 13
J: TRBJ1-1
V: TRBV7-3
size: NA
CDR3: CASSPQGAGEAFF
DNA: TGTGCCAGCAGCCCCCAGGGGGCGGGCGAAGCTTTCTTT

D: NA
length: 12
J: TRBJ2-5
V: TRBV30
size: NA
CDR3: CAWSVTEETQYF
DNA: TGTGCCTGGAGTGTAACAGAAGAGACCCAGTACTTC

D: NA
length: 16
J: TRBJ1-6
V: TRBV5-6
size: once
CDR3: CASSRSLSSYNSPLHF
DNA: TGTGCCAGCAGCCGTAGTTTGAGCTCCTATAATTCACCCCTCCACTTT

D: NA
length: 19
J: TRBJ1-5
V: TRBV5-3
size: NA
CDR3: CARSLAVAIPLHSNQPQHF
DNA: TGTGCCAGAAGCTTGGCTGTAGCCATCCCCCTCCATAGCAATCAGCCCCAGCATTTT

D: NA
length: 16
J: TRBJ1-3
V: TRBV5-1
size: NA
CDR3: CASSLGERISGNTIYF
DNA: TGCGCCAGCAGCTTGGGGGAGAGGATCTCTGGAAACACCATATATTTT

D: NA
length: 15
J: TRBJ2-7
V: TRBV19
size: NA
CDR3: CASSISRDSTYEQYF
DNA: TGTGCCAGTAGTATATCGCGGGACAGCACCTACGAGCAGTACTTC

D: NA
length: 12
J: TRBJ2-7
V: TRBV7-6
size: NA
CDR3: CASSQAGYEQYF
DNA: TGTGCCAGCAGCCAGGCCGGCTACGAGCAGTACTTC

D: NA
length: 17
J: TRBJ1-3
V: TRBV7-2
size: NA
CDR3: CASSLYDSPVSGNTIYF
DNA: TGTGCCAGCAGCCTATACGACAGCCCCGTCTCTGGAAACACCATATATTTT

D: NA
length: 15
J: TRBJ2-2
V: TRBV30
size: NA
CDR3: CAWSRGGGGTGELFF
DNA: TGTGCCTGGAGTCGAGGGGGGGGAGGAACCGGGGAGCTGTTTTTT

D: TRBD1
length: 15
J: TRBJ2-7
V: TRBV6-6
size: once
CDR3: CASSYHRDRSTEQYF
DNA: TGTGCCAGCAGTTACCACCGGGACAGAAGTACCGAGCAGTACTTC